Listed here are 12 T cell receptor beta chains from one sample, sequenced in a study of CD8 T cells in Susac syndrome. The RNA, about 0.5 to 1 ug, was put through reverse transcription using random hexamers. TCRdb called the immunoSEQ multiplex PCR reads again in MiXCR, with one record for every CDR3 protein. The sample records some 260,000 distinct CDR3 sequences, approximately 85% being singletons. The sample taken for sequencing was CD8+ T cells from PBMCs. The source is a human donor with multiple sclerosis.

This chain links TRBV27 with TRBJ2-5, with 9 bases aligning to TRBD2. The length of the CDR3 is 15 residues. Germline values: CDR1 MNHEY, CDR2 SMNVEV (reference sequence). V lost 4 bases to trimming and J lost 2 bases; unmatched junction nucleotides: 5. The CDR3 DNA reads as TGTGCCAGCAGTTGGGGACTAGCACCACAAGAGACCCAGTACTTC. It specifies CASSWGLAPQETQYF.

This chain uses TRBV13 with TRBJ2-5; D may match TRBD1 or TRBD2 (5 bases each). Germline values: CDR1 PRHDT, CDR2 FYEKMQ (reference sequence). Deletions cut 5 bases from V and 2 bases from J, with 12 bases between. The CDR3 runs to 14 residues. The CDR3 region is CASSSNGGQETQYF. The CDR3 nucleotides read TGTGCCAGCAGCAGTAATGGGGGTCAAGAGACCCAGTACTTC. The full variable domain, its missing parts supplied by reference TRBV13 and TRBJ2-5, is AAGVIQSPRHLIKEKRETATLKCYPIPRHDTVYWYQQGPGQDPQFLISFYEKMQSDKGSIPDRFSAQQFSDYHSELNMSSLELGDSALYFCASSSNGGQETQYFGPGTRLLVL.

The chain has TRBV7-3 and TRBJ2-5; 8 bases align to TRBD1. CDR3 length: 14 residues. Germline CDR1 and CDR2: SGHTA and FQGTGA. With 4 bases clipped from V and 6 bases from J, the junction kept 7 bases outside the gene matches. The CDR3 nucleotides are TGTGCCAGCAGCTCCCAGGGGGCCATGAAGACCCAGTACTTC. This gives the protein CASSSQGAMKTQYF.

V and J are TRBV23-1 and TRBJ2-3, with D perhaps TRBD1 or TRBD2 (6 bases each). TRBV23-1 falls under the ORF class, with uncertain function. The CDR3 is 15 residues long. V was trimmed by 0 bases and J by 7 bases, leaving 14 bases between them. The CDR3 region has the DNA TGCGCCAGCAGTCAATCGAAGGGGGGCGAACATACGCAGTATTTT. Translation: CASSQSKGGEHTQYF.

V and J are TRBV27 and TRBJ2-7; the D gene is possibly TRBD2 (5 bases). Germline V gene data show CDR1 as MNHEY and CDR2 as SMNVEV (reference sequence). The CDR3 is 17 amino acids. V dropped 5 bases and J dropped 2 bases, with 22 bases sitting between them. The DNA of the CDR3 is TGTGCCAGCAGTCCATTTGCTGGGAGCGCCGATCCCTACGAGCAGTACTTC. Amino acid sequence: CASSPFAGSADPYEQYF.

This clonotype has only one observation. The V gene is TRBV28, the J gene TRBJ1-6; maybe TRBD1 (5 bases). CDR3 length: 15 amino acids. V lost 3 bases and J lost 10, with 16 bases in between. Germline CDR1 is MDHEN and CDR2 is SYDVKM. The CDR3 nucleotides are TGTGCCAGCAGTTTGGTTTGGGCAGGGCGATCACCCCTCCACTTT. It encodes CASSLVWAGRSPLHF.

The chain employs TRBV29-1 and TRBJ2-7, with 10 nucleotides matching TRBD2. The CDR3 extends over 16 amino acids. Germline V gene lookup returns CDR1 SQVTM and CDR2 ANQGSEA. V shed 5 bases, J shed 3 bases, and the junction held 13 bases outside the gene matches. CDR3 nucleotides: TGCAGCGTTACCCTACCCTGGACTAGCGGATACTACGAGCAGTACTTC. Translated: CSVTLPWTSGYYEQYF.

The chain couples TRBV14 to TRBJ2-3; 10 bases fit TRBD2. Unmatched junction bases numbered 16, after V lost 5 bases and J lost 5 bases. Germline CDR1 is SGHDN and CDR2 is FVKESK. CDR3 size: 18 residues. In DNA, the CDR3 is TGTGCCAGCAGCGGAGCGAGGTCGAGCGGGAGGGCCAGAGATACGCAGTATTTT. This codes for CASSGARSSGRARDTQYF.

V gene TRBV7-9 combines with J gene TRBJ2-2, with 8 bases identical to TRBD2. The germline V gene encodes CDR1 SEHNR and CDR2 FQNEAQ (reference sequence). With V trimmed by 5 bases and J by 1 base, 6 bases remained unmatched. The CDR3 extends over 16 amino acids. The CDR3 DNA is TGTGCCAGCAGCACGACTAGCGCCGAGAACACCGGGGAGCTGTTTTTT. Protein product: CASSTTSAENTGELFF.

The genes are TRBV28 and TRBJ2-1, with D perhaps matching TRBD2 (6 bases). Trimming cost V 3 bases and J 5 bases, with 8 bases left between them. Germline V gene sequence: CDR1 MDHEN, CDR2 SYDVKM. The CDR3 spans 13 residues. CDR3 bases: TGTGCCAGCAGTTTCACTAGCCACAATGAGCAGTTCTTC. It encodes CASSFTSHNEQFF.

The CDR3 region has the DNA TGTGCCAGCAGTTACTCGGACGGAGACAATGAGCAGTTCTTC. Protein product: CASSYSDGDNEQFF. The chain carries TRBV6-5 and TRBJ2-1; D is ambiguous. Germline V gives CDR1 MNHEY, CDR2 SVGAGI. Trimming left V 0 bases short and J 5 bases short, with 8 bases between. This CDR3 is built from 14 residues.

CDR3 residues: CASTSGGGQTQYF. The CDR3 DNA reads as TGTGCCAGCACCTCCGGAGGGGGACAGACCCAGTACTTC. The rearrangement links TRBV27 to TRBJ2-5; D may match TRBD1 or TRBD2 (6 bases each). Germline CDR1 reads MNHEY; CDR2 reads SMNVEV (reference sequence). V lost 7 bases and J lost 6, with 15 bases in between. This CDR3 contains 13 residues.